The sequence of this T cell receptor (beta chain) was determined in a study of blood T cells in healthy people across ages. Alongside a J-beta primer mix, a sample-barcoded 5' primer served in a second PCR lasting roughly 7 to 12 cycles. TCRdb recomputed calls from the 5' RACE reads with MiXCR, one row per CDR3 protein. The profile shows 380,000 or so distinct CDR3 sequences, 45% to 65% of them singletons. This receptor was identified in a man between 60 and 75 years old in good health. Sequencing was done on a sample of blood.

The CDR3 nucleotides read TGTGCCAGCGCCAACACAGATACGCAGTATTTT. Protein sequence: CASANTDTQYF. The chain carries TRBV12-3 or TRBV12-4 and TRBJ2-3, with D unresolved. V dropped 8 bases and J dropped 2 bases, with 5 bases sitting between them. This CDR3 has 11 amino acids.